This T cell receptor (beta chain) was captured in a study of identical twins. This clonotype was counted a few times. Its target is unknown. After template switching added a universal primer site, the resulting cDNA carried unique molecular identifiers. TCRdb passed the 5' RACE reads through MiXCR, listing each CDR3 protein once. This table has roughly 1.6 million distinct CDR3 sequences, 25% to 35% appearing once. The CDR3 length is 14 residues. Deletions cut 5 bases from V and 4 bases from J, with 12 bases between. Healthy Caucasian individuals made up all the donors. General study findings and limits: Partly confounded zero-insertion analyses could result from invariant MAIT and iNKT cells. Beta clonotypes that were abundant in cord blood contained fewer insertions, a pattern absent from memory repertoires.

This receptor was obtained from a newborn girl in good health. Sample: cord blood. The chain is built from TRBV12-3 or TRBV12-4 and TRBJ2-4; D is possibly TRBD1 (6 bases). The CDR3 DNA is TGTGCCAGCAGTGTCTTAGGGGGTAAAAACATTCAGTACTTC. This sequence encodes CASSVLGGKNIQYF.